This TCR beta chain was identified during a study of blood T cell repertoires in COVID-19. Study details: The origin of the acute and convalescent COVID-19 samples was the United States, Italy and Spain. PBMCs, B-cell-depleted T cells, or T cells were the source of the cDNA or gDNA that made up the material.

This clone was picked up a small number of times. One end of the junction varies from germline; a read error may be responsible. In the authors' workflow: Amplified reference gene primers provided the basis for estimating nucleated cell counts. TCRdb keeps only in-frame clones here, not all; method: immunoSEQ multiplex PCR. V and J calls and clone size are as listed in that table; D and trimming were resolved from the DNA. Of roughly 150,000 clones listed, approximately 83% are singletons. CDR1 and CDR2 (germline): MDHEN, SYDVKM. The CDR3 totals 15 residues. The TCR originated in a woman at least 80 years old with acute or convalescent COVID-19. The V and J genes are TRBV28 and TRBJ2-3; TRBD1 aligns across 8 bases. The sequenced sample was peripheral blood. This CDR3 reads CASTLGQGLTDTQYF. The CDR3 nucleotides read TGTGCCAGCACTTTAGGACAGGGATTAACAGATACGCAGTATTTT.